The clone carrying this T cell receptor beta chain appeared many times. This sample was taken from a study of Graves' ophthalmopathy and Graves' hyperthyroidism. As the template, RNA transcripts were used to amplify TCR beta CDR3 regions. First-round RT-PCR with HTBI primers preceded a second-round multiplex PCR. TCRdb fed the multiplex PCR reads into MiXCR, producing one record per CDR3 protein. This table has hundreds of thousands of distinct CDR3 sequences, roughly 20% appearing once. The CDR3 totals 13 residues. Trimming pared 7 bases from V and 0 bases from J, leaving 9 bases between. Germline V CDR1 and CDR2: KGHSH, LQKENI.

The chain links TRBV18 to TRBJ1-1; D is uncertain. Specimen: peripheral blood. This clonotype was sampled from a woman between 18 and 29 years old with stable Graves' hyperthyroidism. CDR3 protein: CASCQAMNTEAFF. CDR3 coding DNA: TGTGCCAGCTGCCAGGCAATGAACACTGAAGCTTTCTTT.